There are a few counts of the clone carrying this TCR beta chain. What it binds is unknown. PCR involved 60 Vbeta and 13 Jbeta primers. Some clones are missing from TCRdb's copy, which holds only in-frame ones; the method was immunoSEQ multiplex PCR. The table includes more than 80,000 clones, around 64% detected once. The data were taken from a study of cytomegalovirus exposure and HLA in healthy donors. Looking at the study overall: Some 77 million unique TCRs from HLA-typed donors were held in an early release of data.

CDR3 length: 14 residues. The germline V gene has CDR1 SGHVS and CDR2 FQNEAQ. V gave up 1 base and J gave up 0 bases, with 7 bases separating them. Study findings and constraints: Solely CMV serostatus was available to characterize immune exposure. It was likely that a cluster of highly shared sequence variants was a sequencing artifact. Productive status was seen about 90% or about 30% of the time for most TCR beta V segments in an earlier analysis.

V is TRBV7-8 and J is TRBJ2-7; no definite D call. The sample taken for sequencing was PBMCs. The clonotype originates from a man in his fifties or sixties in good health and CMV-seronegative. CDR3 nucleotides: TGTGCCAGCAGCTTAGGTGACACCTCCTACGAGCAGTACTTC. Protein sequence: CASSLGDTSYEQYF.